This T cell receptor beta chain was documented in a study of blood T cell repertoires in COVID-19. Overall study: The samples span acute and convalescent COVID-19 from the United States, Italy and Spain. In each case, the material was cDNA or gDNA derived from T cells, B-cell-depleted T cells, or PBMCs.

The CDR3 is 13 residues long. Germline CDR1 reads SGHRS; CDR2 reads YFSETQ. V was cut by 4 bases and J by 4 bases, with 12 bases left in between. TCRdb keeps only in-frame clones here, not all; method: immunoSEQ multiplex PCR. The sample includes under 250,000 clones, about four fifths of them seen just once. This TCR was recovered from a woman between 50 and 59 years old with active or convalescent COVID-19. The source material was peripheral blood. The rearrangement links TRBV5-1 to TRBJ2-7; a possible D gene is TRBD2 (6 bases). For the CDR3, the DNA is TGCGCCAGCAGCCGGACGGGAGAATACGAGCAGTACTTC. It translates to CASSRTGEYEQYF.